Listed below are T cell receptor beta chains from one sample, sequenced in a study of blood T cell repertoires in COVID-19. Assay: immunoSEQ multiplex PCR; the TCRdb copy retains only in-frame clones and omits some. The sample has 100,000 or so clones, over 75% seen once. Sample: peripheral blood. The receptor source for this set is a man in his fifties or sixties with acute or convalescent COVID-19. CDR3s include the opening cysteine and the closing phenylalanine or tryptophan. Each record gives: J gene, V gene, D gene, clone size, CDR3 DNA, CDR3 protein. D genes are given only for firm matches. Clone size is shown for a subset of rows, as once, few, many or a class of expanded clone.

J: TRBJ2-1
V: TRBV5-1
D: TRBD2
size: -
DNA: TGCGCCAGCAGCTTGGGGCTAGCGGCAAAACTCAATGAGCAGTTCTTC
CDR3: CASSLGLAAKLNEQFF

J: TRBJ1-6
V: TRBV5-1
D: -
size: -
DNA: TGCGCCAGCAGCTCTCTTGACAGTGCCCTCCACTTT
CDR3: CASSSLDSALHF

J: TRBJ1-2
V: TRBV12-3/TRBV12-4
D: -
size: -
DNA: TGTGCCAGCAGCCGGGGGGGACTTCGTGGCTACACCTTC
CDR3: CASSRGGLRGYTF

J: TRBJ2-2
V: TRBV5-6
D: TRBD2
size: -
DNA: TGTGCCAGCAGCTTCGGCGGGGGGGCGGTCACCGGGGAGCTGTTTTTT
CDR3: CASSFGGGAVTGELFF

J: TRBJ2-3
V: TRBV28
D: TRBD2
size: -
DNA: TGTGCCAGCGCCCTCGGAGCGGGAGGGCCGACAGATACGCAGTATTTT
CDR3: CASALGAGGPTDTQYF

J: TRBJ1-5
V: TRBV28
D: TRBD1
size: -
DNA: TGTGCCAGCAGTCCGCAGGGGGTTAGCAATCAGCCCCAGCATTTT
CDR3: CASSPQGVSNQPQHF

J: TRBJ2-5
V: TRBV24-1
D: TRBD1
size: -
DNA: TGTGCCACCAGCCCTAGACCGGGACAGGGTAAAGAGACCCAGTACTTC
CDR3: CATSPRPGQGKETQYF

J: TRBJ2-2
V: TRBV7-2
D: TRBD2
size: -
DNA: TGTGCCAGCAGCTTATTTCCAGCGGGAGCGGGCGGGGAGCTGTTTTTT
CDR3: CASSLFPAGAGGELFF

J: TRBJ1-1
V: TRBV16
D: -
size: -
DNA: TGTGCCAGCAGCACCGACAGAGTGAACACTGAAGCTTTCTTT
CDR3: CASSTDRVNTEAFF

J: TRBJ2-1
V: TRBV27
D: TRBD2
size: -
DNA: TGTGCCAGCAGTTCGTCCGGGACTATGGCCCTTGAGCAGTTCTTC
CDR3: CASSSSGTMALEQFF

J: TRBJ1-2
V: TRBV11-3
D: -
size: -
DNA: TGTGCCAGCAGCTTCCGGACGGGGAACTATGGCTACACCTTC
CDR3: CASSFRTGNYGYTF

J: TRBJ1-1
V: TRBV10-3
D: -
size: -
DNA: TGTGCCATCACCACAGGGATAAAGACTGAAGCTTTCTTT
CDR3: CAITTGIKTEAFF

J: TRBJ2-3
V: TRBV9
D: -
size: -
DNA: TGTGCCAGCAGCGCCTCGTCGGCGGTTAGCACAGATACGCAGTATTTT
CDR3: CASSASSAVSTDTQYF

J: TRBJ2-2
V: TRBV2
D: TRBD2
size: -
DNA: TGTGCCAGCATAGCGGGAGCGGACACCGGGGAGCTGTTTTTT
CDR3: CASIAGADTGELFF

J: TRBJ1-2
V: TRBV5-6
D: TRBD1
size: few
DNA: TGTGCCAGCAGCCTTCGAGACAGGGCCTATGGCTACACCTTC
CDR3: CASSLRDRAYGYTF

J: TRBJ1-5
V: TRBV18
D: -
size: -
DNA: TGTGCCAGCTCACCACCGGGGGGTTCGGGTGGAAATCAGCCCCAGCATTTT
CDR3: CASSPPGGSGGNQPQHF

J: TRBJ2-3
V: TRBV3-1/TRBV3-2
D: -
size: -
DNA: TGTGCCAGCAGCCAAGAGAGGGATACGCAGTATTTT
CDR3: CASSQERDTQYF

J: TRBJ2-5
V: TRBV7-8
D: TRBD2
size: -
DNA: TGTGCCAGCAGCTTAGAGGGGACTAGCGGGTCTAAGACCCAGTACTTC
CDR3: CASSLEGTSGSKTQYF

J: TRBJ2-3
V: TRBV5-1
D: TRBD1
size: once
DNA: TGCGCCAGCAGCGCCGGGACAGATAGCGTCATCACAGATACGCAGTATTTT
CDR3: CASSAGTDSVITDTQYF

J: TRBJ1-5
V: TRBV20-1
D: -
size: -
DNA: TGCAGTGCTAGTCCCTCGCGGGGTTTCAATCAGCCCCAGCATTTT
CDR3: CSASPSRGFNQPQHF

J: TRBJ1-2
V: TRBV3-1/TRBV3-2
D: TRBD1
size: -
DNA: TGTGCCAGCAGCCAAGGGACAGGGGACGGCTACACCTTC
CDR3: CASSQGTGDGYTF

J: TRBJ2-1
V: TRBV6-4
D: TRBD2
size: once
DNA: TGTGCCAGCAGTCGGACTAGGTACTACAATGAGCAGTTCTTC
CDR3: CASSRTRYYNEQFF

J: TRBJ1-6
V: TRBV2
D: -
size: few
DNA: TGTGCCAGCAGTGATTGGCAGAATAATTCACCCCTCCACTTT
CDR3: CASSDWQNNSPLHF

J: TRBJ1-5
V: TRBV18
D: TRBD1
size: few
DNA: TGTGCCAGCTCACCACTGGCAGGGGGTACCGATCAGCCCCAGCATTTT
CDR3: CASSPLAGGTDQPQHF

J: TRBJ1-2
V: TRBV19
D: -
size: -
DNA: TGTGCCAGTAGTATAGGGGGATTAGGGGCGAGGAACGATGGCTACACCTTC
CDR3: CASSIGGLGARNDGYTF

J: TRBJ2-7
V: TRBV29-1
D: TRBD2
size: -
DNA: TGCAGCGTTGTTATGTCCGGGAGGGAGCAGTACTTC
CDR3: CSVVMSGREQYF

J: TRBJ1-1
V: TRBV5-1
D: -
size: -
DNA: TGCGCCAGCAGCCCGGGGTGGGAACCTTTGAACACTGAAGCTTTCTTT
CDR3: CASSPGWEPLNTEAFF

J: TRBJ2-5
V: TRBV27
D: -
size: few
DNA: TGTGCCAGCAGTAGGAGACCCCAAGAGACCCAGTACTTC
CDR3: CASSRRPQETQYF

J: TRBJ2-3
V: TRBV6-1
D: TRBD2
size: -
DNA: TGTGCCAGCAGTGGTAGATACGCGGGAGGGCCTGATACGCAGTATTTT
CDR3: CASSGRYAGGPDTQYF

J: TRBJ1-5
V: TRBV16
D: -
size: -
DNA: TGTGCCAGCAGCCAAGGACAGTCTAGGGGCAATCAGCCCCAGCATTTT
CDR3: CASSQGQSRGNQPQHF

J: TRBJ2-7
V: TRBV19
D: TRBD2
size: -
DNA: TGTGCCAGTAGACTGAAAGCGGGAGTGGTCGAGCAGTACTTC
CDR3: CASRLKAGVVEQYF

J: TRBJ1-5
V: TRBV10-3
D: TRBD1
size: -
DNA: TGTGCCATCAGTGATACCGACAGGGGATCCCAGCATTTT
CDR3: CAISDTDRGSQHF

J: TRBJ1-5
V: TRBV5-1
D: -
size: -
DNA: TGCGCCAGCAGCTTGTACCCTCCCCCCAAAAACACCGCCAAACATAGCAATCAGCCCCAGCATTTT
CDR3: CASSLYPPPKNTAKHSNQPQHF

J: TRBJ1-1
V: TRBV19
D: -
size: once
DNA: TGTGCCAGTAGTATAATTGCAGGGAAGAGATTGAACACTGAAGCTTTCTTT
CDR3: CASSIIAGKRLNTEAFF

J: TRBJ2-3
V: TRBV30
D: -
size: -
DNA: TGTGCCTGGAGGGGGGGAGACACCACAGATACGCAGTATTTT
CDR3: CAWRGGDTTDTQYF

J: TRBJ2-5
V: TRBV5-1
D: TRBD2
size: -
DNA: TGCGCCAGCAGCTTGAGCGGGGGGGAGACCCAGTACTTC
CDR3: CASSLSGGETQYF

J: TRBJ2-7
V: TRBV15
D: -
size: -
DNA: TGTGCCACCAGCAAAGAAACAGCCCCTTGGATCGAGCAGTACTTC
CDR3: CATSKETAPWIEQYF

J: TRBJ2-5
V: TRBV7-2
D: -
size: once
DNA: TGTGCCAGCAGCTTAGCCCCCTTGACAGGCAACCAAGAGACCCAGTACTTC
CDR3: CASSLAPLTGNQETQYF

J: TRBJ1-1
V: TRBV11-3
D: -
size: -
DNA: TGTGCCAGCAAAAAGGAGGGGAAGAGGGCTGAAGCTTTCTTT
CDR3: CASKKEGKRAEAFF

J: TRBJ2-7
V: TRBV7-9
D: -
size: once
DNA: TGTGCCAGCAGCTTAGGGGGGGTCAGAAACTACGAGCAGTACTTC
CDR3: CASSLGGVRNYEQYF

J: TRBJ2-5
V: TRBV14
D: TRBD2
size: -
DNA: TGTGCCAACAGACGGGGGGAACTCCAAGAGACCCAGTACTTC
CDR3: CANRRGELQETQYF

J: TRBJ2-1
V: TRBV9
D: TRBD2
size: -
DNA: TGTGCCAGCAGCGTAGACGCCCCGGAGGGAGGGAAACTCTACAATGAGCAGTTCTTC
CDR3: CASSVDAPEGGKLYNEQFF